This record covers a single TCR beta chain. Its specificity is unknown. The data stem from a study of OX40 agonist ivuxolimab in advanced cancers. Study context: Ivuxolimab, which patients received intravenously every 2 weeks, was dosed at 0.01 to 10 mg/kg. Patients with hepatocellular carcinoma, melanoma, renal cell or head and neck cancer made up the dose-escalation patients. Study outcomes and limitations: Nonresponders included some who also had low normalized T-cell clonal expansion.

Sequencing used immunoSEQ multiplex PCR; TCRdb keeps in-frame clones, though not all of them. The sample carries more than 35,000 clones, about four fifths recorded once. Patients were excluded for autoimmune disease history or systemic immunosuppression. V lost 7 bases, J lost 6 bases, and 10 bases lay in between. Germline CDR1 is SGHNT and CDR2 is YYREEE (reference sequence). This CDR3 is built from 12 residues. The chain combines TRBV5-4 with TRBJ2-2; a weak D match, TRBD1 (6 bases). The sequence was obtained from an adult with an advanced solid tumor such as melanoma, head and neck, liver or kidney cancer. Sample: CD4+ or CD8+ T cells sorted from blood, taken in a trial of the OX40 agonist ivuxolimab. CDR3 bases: TGTGCCAGCCAAACAGGGTCCGGGGAGCTGTTTTTT. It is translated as CASQTGSGELFF.